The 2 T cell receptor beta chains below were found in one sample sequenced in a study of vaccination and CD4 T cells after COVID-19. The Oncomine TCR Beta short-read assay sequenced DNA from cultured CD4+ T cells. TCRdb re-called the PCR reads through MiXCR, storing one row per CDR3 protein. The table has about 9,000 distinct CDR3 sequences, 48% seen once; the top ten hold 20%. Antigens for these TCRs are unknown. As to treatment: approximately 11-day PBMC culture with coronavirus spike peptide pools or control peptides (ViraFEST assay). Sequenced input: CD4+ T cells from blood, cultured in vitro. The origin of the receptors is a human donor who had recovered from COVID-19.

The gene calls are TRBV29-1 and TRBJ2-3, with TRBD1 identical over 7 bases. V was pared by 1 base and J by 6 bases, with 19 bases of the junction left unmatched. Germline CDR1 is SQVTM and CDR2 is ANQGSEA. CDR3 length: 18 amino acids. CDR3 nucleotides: TGCAGCGTTGAAGGAGTGAGACAGGGCCGTACGCAGGAGGATACGCAGTATTTT. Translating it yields CSVEGVRQGRTQEDTQYF.

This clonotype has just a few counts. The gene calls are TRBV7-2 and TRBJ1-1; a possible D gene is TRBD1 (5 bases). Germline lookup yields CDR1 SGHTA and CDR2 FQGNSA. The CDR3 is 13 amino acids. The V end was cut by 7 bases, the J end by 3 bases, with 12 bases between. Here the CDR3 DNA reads TGTGCCAGCACCAGGGACCGGGACACTGAAGCTTTCTTT. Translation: CASTRDRDTEAFF.